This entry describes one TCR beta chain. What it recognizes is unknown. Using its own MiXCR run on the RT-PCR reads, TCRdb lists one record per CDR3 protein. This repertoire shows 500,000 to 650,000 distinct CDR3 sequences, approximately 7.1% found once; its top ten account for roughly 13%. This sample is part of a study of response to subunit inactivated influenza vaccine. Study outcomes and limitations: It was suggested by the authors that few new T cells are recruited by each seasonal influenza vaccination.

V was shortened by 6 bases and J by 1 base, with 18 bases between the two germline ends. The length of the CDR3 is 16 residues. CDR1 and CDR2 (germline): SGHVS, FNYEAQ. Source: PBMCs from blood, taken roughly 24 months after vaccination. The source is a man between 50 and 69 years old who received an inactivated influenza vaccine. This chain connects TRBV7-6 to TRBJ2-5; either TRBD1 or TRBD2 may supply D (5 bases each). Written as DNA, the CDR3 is TGTGCCAGCAGATCAAAACCGGGACCGCCCCAAGAGACCCAGTACTTC. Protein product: CASRSKPGPPQETQYF. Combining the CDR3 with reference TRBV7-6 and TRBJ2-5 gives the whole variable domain GAGVSQSPRYKVTKRGQDVALRCDPISGHVSLYWYRQALGQGPEFLTYFNYEAQQDKSGLPNDRFSAERPEGSISTLTIQRTEQRDSAMYRCASRSKPGPPQETQYFGPGTRLLVL.